This T cell receptor beta chain was sequenced in a study of cytomegalovirus exposure and HLA in healthy donors. Across the whole study: Researchers found that approximately 80% of 300 to 450 genotyped donors fell within the Caucasian-associated ancestry cluster. The study's findings and limits: Reported results showed that the classifier diagnosed cytomegalovirus status with high specificity and sensitivity. By HLA locus, TCR association rates varied in a later analysis, with DRB1 showing the most and HLA-C the fewest.

Points on this clone: Antigen specificity is unknown.

The germline V gene encodes CDR1 MNHEY and CDR2 SMNVEV (reference sequence). The CDR3 totals 16 residues. V gave up 4 bases and J gave up 1 base, with 16 bases separating them. PCR involved 60 Vbeta and 13 Jbeta primers. Per the study methods: In a later analysis, roughly 10 million of 83 million or so unique beta chains occurred in at least two donors. Sequencing was performed with immunoSEQ multiplex PCR; in TCRdb, only in-frame clones are kept and a portion is missing. From that table come the V and J calls and clone size; the DNA was used to work out D and trimming. The sample contains 200,000 to 250,000 clones, 80% to 90% of which appear only once.

The chain links TRBV27 to TRBJ2-5; D may be TRBD2 (6 bases). Material: PBMCs. This TCR derives from a man aged 25-45 years in good health and CMV-seronegative. In nucleotides, the CDR3 is TGTGCCAGCAGTTCGGGTTTTGGGGGGACCCAAGAGACCCAGTACTTC. Translation gives CASSSGFGGTQETQYF.